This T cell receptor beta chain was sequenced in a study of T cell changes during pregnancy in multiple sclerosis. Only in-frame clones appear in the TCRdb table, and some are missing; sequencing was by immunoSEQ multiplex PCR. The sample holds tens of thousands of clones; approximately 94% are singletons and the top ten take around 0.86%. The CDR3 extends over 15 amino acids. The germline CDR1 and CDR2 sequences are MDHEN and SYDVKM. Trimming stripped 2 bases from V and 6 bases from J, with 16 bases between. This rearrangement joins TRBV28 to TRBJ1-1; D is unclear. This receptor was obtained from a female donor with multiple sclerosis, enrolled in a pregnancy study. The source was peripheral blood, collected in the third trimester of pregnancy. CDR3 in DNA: TGTGCCAGCAGTTTAAATTTGCGGTTGGAAGCTGAAGCTTTCTTT. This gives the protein CASSLNLRLEAEAFF.